This T cell receptor (beta chain) came from a study of CD8+ T cells in alopecia areata (dated by TCRdb to the late 2010s). A note on the overall study: Treated patients were enrolled in an open-label pilot trial of oral tofacitinib at 5 to 10 mg twice daily for moderate-to-severe alopecia areata. Biopsies were taken from tofacitinib-treated patients at baseline and at 4 and 24 weeks of treatment, and a later scalp biopsy was taken in several of the tofacitinib-treated patients. RNA was extracted with the PAXgene miRNA kit for fixed scalp, the miRNeasy kit for PBMCs, and the RNeasy kit for mouse skin. To study T cell clonal expansion in alopecia areata, the researchers applied high-throughput TCRbeta sequencing to both the C3H/HeJ mouse model and human patients. TCRbeta CDR3 regions were amplified by immunoSEQ multiplex PCR with 35 Vbeta forward and 13 Jbeta reverse primers. Tofacitinib was given for 6 to 18 months, followed by 6 months of follow-up off drug to assess delayed response and recurrence. Human TCRbeta sequencing covered scalp tissue and sorted CD4+ and CD8+ peripheral blood T cells from patchy and totalis/universalis alopecia areata patients and healthy controls. Clonality in the scalp was compared among normal scalp (n=4), patchy alopecia areata scalp (n=8), and alopecia totalis/universalis scalp (n=8). Results the study describes overall, beyond this receptor: Lesional scalp, especially in alopecia totalis/universalis, showed higher clonality and more expanded CD8+ clones than normal scalp, suggesting antigenic drive. Unlike mouse skin, where gammadelta T cells dominate, normal human skin contains resident alphabeta T cells that get sequenced too, which complicates analysis of the scalp TCR repertoire. Compared with mice, TCR sequences shared between patients were less clear, possibly partly because of HLA diversity across the patient population.

The protocol used for the library was the immunoSEQ multiplex PCR assay. For TCR sequencing, RNA was extracted from every sample and reverse transcribed into cDNA to serve as template. SuperScript III was used to make first-strand cDNA, primed with a 2:1 mix of oligo-dT and random hexamers. A synthetic immune receptor repertoire was used to assess amplification bias, and residual bias was removed computationally. On the authors' methods: Raw reads were preprocessed to remove errors, and CDR3 was defined by IMGT conventions from the conserved cysteine to phenylalanine. Clonality was computed by normalizing Shannon entropy by log2 of the number of productive unique TCRs and subtracting the result from 1. Whether scalp clones were CD4 or CD8 was inferred by matching scalp TCRbeta sequences against CD4 and CD8 repertoires sorted from blood. Sourced from immuneACCESS, this table was stored by TCRdb with only in-frame sequences that have V and J called. A share of the clones is absent; for the studies checked, an unresolved V gene accounts for under half, and the remainder has no known explanation. V, J and clone size are taken as reported in that table, and D and trimming were inferred from the DNA itself. The sample includes hundreds of thousands of clones, with 50% to 65% observed a single time. The ten largest clones add up to just over 0.45% of the sample.

This clone was detected once. Its target antigen remains unknown. The sample holds no much larger clone one base away, and base qualities are not on file. This sample's time point label indicates: baseline before oral tofacitinib. Peripheral blood and lesional scalp punch biopsies were obtained from patients with alopecia areata. PBMCs were isolated by density centrifugation and stained for CD3, CD4 and CD8, after which CD4+ and CD8+ T cells were sorted on a FACSAria. CDR1 and CDR2 are read off the germline V gene as SGHRS and YFSETQ. From the cysteine up to the phenylalanine, the CDR3 has a length of 12 residues. Here the CDR3 DNA is all that survives: 36 bases in frame from base 1. The junction shows trimming of 4 bases on V and 9 bases on J, plus 11 bases between the germline ends.

The receptor comes from a human donor with alopecia areata. The chain uses TRBV5-1 and TRBJ2-1, with TRBD2 perhaps the D gene, on 6 matching bases. Sample: CD4+ T cells sorted from blood, taken at week 0. The sequenced DNA is TGCGCCAGCAGCGCAGCGGGTGGTGAGCAGTTCTTC. Its protein reads: CASSAAGGEQFF.